Below, 4 T cell receptor beta chains from the same sample are listed, as sequenced in a study of Ad26.COV2.S vaccination and SARS-CoV-2 variants. The treatment was: some 20 received Ad26.COV2.S at low or high dose, single or two shots; about 5 received placebo; per-sample allocation not given. Day 63 after the first vaccine or placebo injection was the time point for sampling. Clones were sequenced by immunoSEQ multiplex PCR, and TCRdb holds only the in-frame ones, with some missing. The sample records hundreds of thousands of clones, about 87% being singletons. This specimen was peripheral blood, taken in a trial of Ad26.COV2.S vaccine versus placebo. The receptors shown here come from a person between 18 and 60 years old who received the Ad26.COV2.S COVID-19 vaccine or a placebo.

The V gene is TRBV7-3, the J gene TRBJ1-6; no definite D call. The germline V and J ends were trimmed by 1 base and 6 bases, with 4 bases remaining between them. This CDR3 is 13 amino acids long. The germline CDR1 and CDR2 sequences are SGHTA and FQGTGA. This CDR3 is CASSLSSNSPLHF. For the CDR3, the DNA is TGTGCCAGCAGCTTAAGCAGTAATTCACCCCTCCACTTT.

The chain uses TRBV4-2 and TRBJ1-3; weak D call: TRBD1 (6 bases). Germline CDR1 reads LGHNA; CDR2 reads YNFKEQ. Trimming cost V 3 bases and J 3 bases, with 15 bases left between them. The CDR3 consists of 16 residues. The CDR3 region has the DNA TGTGCCAGCAGCCAGTCACACAGGGCCGGTGGAAACACCATATATTTT. Translating it yields CASSQSHRAGGNTIYF.

The chain links TRBV5-1 to TRBJ2-7, with D possibly being TRBD2 (5 bases). There are 14 residues in the CDR3. Germline V gene lookup returns CDR1 SGHRS and CDR2 YFSETQ. Trimming stripped 0 bases from V and 7 bases from J, with 14 bases between. CDR3 coding DNA: TGCGCCAGCAGCTTGGTCGGCTCGCCGGGGGAGCAGTACTTC. Protein product: CASSLVGSPGEQYF.

The chain joins TRBV25-1 to TRBJ1-4; 9 positions match TRBD1. The germline V gene has CDR1 MGHDK and CDR2 SYGVNS. V lost 3 bases to trimming and J lost 6 bases; unmatched junction nucleotides: 5. This CDR3 contains 15 residues. The CDR3 nucleotides read TGTGCCAGCAGTGATTCCAGACAGGGGGATGAAAAACTGTTTTTT. Translated: CASSDSRQGDEKLFF.